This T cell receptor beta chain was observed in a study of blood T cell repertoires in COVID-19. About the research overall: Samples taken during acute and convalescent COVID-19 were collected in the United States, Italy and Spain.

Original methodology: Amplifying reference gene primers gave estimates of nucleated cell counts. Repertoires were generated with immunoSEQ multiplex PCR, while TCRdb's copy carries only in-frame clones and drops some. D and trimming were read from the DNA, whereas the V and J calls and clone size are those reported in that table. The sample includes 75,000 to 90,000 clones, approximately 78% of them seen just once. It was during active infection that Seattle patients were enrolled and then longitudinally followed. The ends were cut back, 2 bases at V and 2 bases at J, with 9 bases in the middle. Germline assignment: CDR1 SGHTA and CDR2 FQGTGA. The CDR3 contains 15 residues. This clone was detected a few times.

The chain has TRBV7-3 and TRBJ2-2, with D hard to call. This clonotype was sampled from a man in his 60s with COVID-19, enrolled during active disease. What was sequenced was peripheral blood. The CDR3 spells CASSLGHSNTGELFF. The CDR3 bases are TGTGCCAGCAGCTTAGGGCACTCTAACACCGGGGAGCTGTTTTTT.